The entry below gives a single TCR beta chain sequence along with its context. The data were taken from a study of blood T cell repertoires in COVID-19. Study information: Samples representing acute and convalescent COVID-19 were sourced from the United States, Italy and Spain. PBMCs, B-cell-depleted T cells, or T cells provided the cDNA or gDNA that made up the material.

In germline, CDR1 is KGHSH, CDR2 LQKENI. The CDR3 length is 15 residues. The V end lost 2 bases, the J end lost 0 bases, and 10 bases lay between the germline ends. The table came from immunoSEQ multiplex PCR; TCRdb's copy has only in-frame clones and leaves some out. The sample holds under 250,000 clones; approximately 90% are singletons and the top ten take roughly 3%. Followed over time, Seattle patients had been enrolled while infection was active. Sequenced material: peripheral blood. The TCR was taken from a man aged 30 to 45 with COVID-19, enrolled during active disease. This chain connects TRBV18 to TRBJ1-2, with no clear D. CDR3 DNA: TGTGCCAGCTCACCAAACCTAGGAACTAACTATGGCTACACCTTC. Residues: CASSPNLGTNYGYTF.